The next 26 T cell receptor beta chains were all read from a single sample in a study of cytomegalovirus exposure and HLA in healthy donors. 60 Vbeta and 13 Jbeta primers were used in PCR. Data came from immunoSEQ multiplex PCR; TCRdb stores just in-frame clones and leaves some out. Among fewer than 150,000 clones listed, 60% to 80% were seen once. Material: PBMCs. The receptors stem from a man in his fifties in good health and CMV-seronegative.

This chain joins TRBV4-3 and TRBJ2-1, with TRBD2 matching over 11 bases. This CDR3 contains 16 residues. The V gene end was trimmed by 4 bases and the J gene end by 7 bases; junction bases not matched to a gene: 9. CDR1 LGHNA and CDR2 YSLEER come from the germline V gene. The CDR3 region has the DNA TGCGCCAGCAGCCCCTCACTAGCGGGAGTAAAAAATGAGCAGTTCTTC. Residues: CASSPSLAGVKNEQFF.

V and J are TRBV2 and TRBJ1-5; the D gene is possibly TRBD1 (6 bases). CDR1 is SNHLY, CDR2 FYNNEI, per germline. This CDR3 spans 13 amino acids. V dropped 6 bases and J dropped 6 bases, with 12 bases sitting between them. The CDR3 loop reads CASSPGVSQPQHF. In DNA form, the CDR3 reads TGTGCCAGCAGCCCAGGGGTGAGTCAGCCCCAGCATTTT.

In nucleotides, the CDR3 is TGTGCCAGCAGCGGGACAGGAGGTTTTAGTCAGCCCCAGCATTTT. Its protein is CASSGTGGFSQPQHF. This rearrangement joins TRBV28 to TRBJ1-5; 8 bases align to TRBD1. Germline V gives CDR1 MDHEN, CDR2 SYDVKM. The CDR3 runs to 15 residues. J was trimmed by 6 bases and V by 6 bases; bases with no gene match: 10.

V is TRBV2 and J is TRBJ1-2, with a tentative D call TRBD1 (5 bases). The germline V and J ends were trimmed by 0 bases and 4 bases, with 12 bases remaining between them. Germline CDR1 reads SNHLY; CDR2 reads FYNNEI. The CDR3 contains 15 residues. The chain's CDR3 is CASSEAAGSIYGYTF. The CDR3 region has the DNA TGTGCCAGCAGTGAAGCGGCAGGGTCTATCTATGGCTACACCTTC.

The rearrangement joins TRBV28 to TRBJ2-2, with 11 bases aligning to TRBD1. This CDR3 has 14 residues. Trimming cost V 5 bases and J 5 bases; bases outside gene matches: 1. The germline gives CDR1 MDHEN, CDR2 SYDVKM. The CDR3 protein is CASSRDRGTGELFF. The DNA for the CDR3 is TGTGCCAGCAGTCGGGACAGGGGGACCGGGGAGCTGTTTTTT.

The rearrangement joins TRBV2 to TRBJ1-4, with 7 bases aligning to TRBD1. The germline V gene has CDR1 SNHLY and CDR2 FYNNEI. V shed 6 bases, J shed 3 bases, and the junction held 10 bases outside the gene matches. CDR3 size: 16 residues. The CDR3 spells CASRAGGIGANEKLFF. Here the CDR3 DNA reads TGTGCCAGCAGGGCAGGGGGTATAGGCGCTAATGAAAAACTGTTTTTT.

This chain links TRBV11-1 with TRBJ1-1; no clear D. CDR1 and CDR2 (germline): SGHAT, FQDESV (reference sequence). The V gene lost 6 bases and the J gene lost 1 base, with 12 bases spanning the gap. This CDR3 has 14 residues. The CDR3 region has the DNA TGTGCCAGCAGACCACGCACTCAGAACACTGAAGCTTTCTTT. It yields the protein CASRPRTQNTEAFF. The full variable domain, rest sourced from reference TRBV11-1 and TRBJ1-1, is EAEVAQSPRYKITEKSQAVAFWCDPISGHATLYWYRQILGQGPELLVQFQDESVVDDSQLPKDRFSAERLKGVDSTLKIQPAELGDSAMYLCASRPRTQNTEAFFGQGTRLTVV.

The chain combines TRBV5-4 with TRBJ2-3, with TRBD1 matching over 9 bases. Germline loops: CDR1 SGHNT, CDR2 YYREEE (reference sequence). The CDR3 covers 15 residues. Trimming cost V 4 bases and J 2 bases; bases outside gene matches: 5. CDR3 in DNA: TGTGCCAGCAGCACGGGACAGGGTAACACAGATACGCAGTATTTT. This encodes CASSTGQGNTDTQYF.

The genes are TRBV7-9 and TRBJ2-4; 7 nucleotides align to TRBD1. The germline V gene has CDR1 SEHNR and CDR2 FQNEAQ (reference sequence). There are 17 residues in the CDR3. Germline trimming cut 7 bases from V and 9 bases from J; bases unmatched to any gene: 21. The CDR3 nucleotides read TGTGCCAGCACCACCAACAAAACTCGGGACAGCGAGGTCATTCAGTACTTC. This sequence encodes CASTTNKTRDSEVIQYF. Drawing the rest from reference TRBV7-9 and TRBJ2-4, the complete variable domain is DTGVSQNPRHKITKRGQNVTFRCDPISEHNRLYWYRQTLGQGPEFLTYFQNEAQLEKSRLLSDRFSAERPKGSFSTLEIQRTEQGDSAMYLCASTTNKTRDSEVIQYFGAGTRLSVL.

J is TRBJ2-3 and V is TRBV5-4; D may be TRBD2 (5 bases). The ends were cut back, 3 bases at V and 0 bases at J, with 17 bases in the middle. Germline values: CDR1 SGHNT, CDR2 YYREEE (reference sequence). The CDR3 extends over 17 amino acids. CDR3 bases: TGTGCCAGCAGCTCCGGGGAGCGACGACTGAGCACAGATACGCAGTATTTT. Translation gives CASSSGERRLSTDTQYF.

The J gene is TRBJ2-7, the V gene TRBV5-4, with 9 positions matching TRBD1. Looked up from germline, CDR1 is SGHNT and CDR2 is YYREEE (reference sequence). V shed 6 bases and J 0 bases; nucleotides not matched to a gene: 7. The CDR3 totals 15 residues. The CDR3 loop reads CASTTGQGSSYEQYF. In nucleotides, the CDR3 is TGTGCCAGCACCACGGGACAGGGAAGCTCCTACGAGCAGTACTTC.

J is TRBJ1-1 and V is TRBV7-2; possibly TRBD1 for D (6 bases). Germline V gene data show CDR1 as SGHTA and CDR2 as FQGNSA. The CDR3 loop spans 14 amino acids. V gave up 1 base and J gave up 1 base, with 7 bases separating them. The CDR3 loop is CASSLVQGNTEAFF. In DNA form, the CDR3 reads TGTGCCAGCAGCTTAGTACAGGGGAACACTGAAGCTTTCTTT. Variable domain in full (rest from reference TRBV7-2 and TRBJ1-1): GAGVSQSPSNKVTEKGKDVELRCDPISGHTALYWYRQSLGQGLEFLIYFQGNSAPDKSGLPSDRFSAERTGGSVSTLTIQRTQQEDSAVYLCASSLVQGNTEAFFGQGTRLTVV.

The rearrangement joins TRBV7-6 to TRBJ2-7, with 7 bases lining up with TRBD2. J gave up 2 bases and V 1 base, and 2 bases lay outside the gene matches. Looked up from germline, CDR1 is SGHVS and CDR2 is FNYEAQ. CDR3 length: 14 residues. The CDR3 DNA sequence: TGTGCCAGCAGCTTAGAGCGGGGACCCTACGAGCAGTACTTC. It encodes CASSLERGPYEQYF.

The V call is TRBV2, the J call TRBJ2-7; D gene uncertain. From germline, CDR1 is SNHLY and CDR2 FYNNEI. This CDR3 spans 11 amino acids. V dropped 6 bases and J dropped 3 bases, with 6 bases sitting between them. CDR3 coding DNA: TGTGCCAGCAGGTATCTCTACGAGCAGTACTTC. It specifies CASRYLYEQYF.

This clone appeared once. The chain carries TRBV18 and TRBJ2-2; D uncertain. Germline V gives CDR1 KGHSH, CDR2 LQKENI. Trimming removed 2 bases from V and 7 bases from J, with 8 bases in between. The CDR3 contains 13 residues. The CDR3 nucleotides are TGTGCCAGCTCACCAATTCCCCTCGGGGAGCTGTTTTTT. Translated, it gives CASSPIPLGELFF.

This clone was observed a single time. The rearrangement joins TRBV7-9 to TRBJ2-1, with unresolved D. CDR3 length: 13 residues. Germline CDR1 is SEHNR and CDR2 is FQNEAQ (reference sequence). Trimming took off 1 base at V and 9 bases at J, with 10 bases between the two ends. Here the CDR3 DNA reads TGTGCCAGCAGCTTAGTCGAGGTGGGTGAGCAGTTCTTC. This sequence encodes CASSLVEVGEQFF.

The table lists this clone with a few counts. The genes are TRBV5-6 and TRBJ2-7; D remains ambiguous. Trimming shortened V by 3 bases and J by 3 bases, and 4 bases separated the two germline ends. Germline V lookup: CDR1 SGHDT, CDR2 YYEEEE. The CDR3 sequence is 11 residues long. CDR3 amino acids: CASSSGYEQYF. DNA of the CDR3: TGTGCCAGCAGCTCCGGCTACGAGCAGTACTTC.

This sequence joins TRBV19 and TRBJ1-1; 11 bases map to TRBD1. V shed 5 bases, J shed 9 bases, and the junction held 8 bases outside the gene matches. The CDR3 spans 14 residues. Germline loops: CDR1 LNHDA, CDR2 SQIVND (reference sequence). The CDR3 region is CASSVGTGGRKAFF. DNA of the CDR3: TGTGCCAGTAGTGTCGGGACAGGGGGACGGAAAGCTTTCTTT.

This clone was detected a few times. The chain recombines TRBV11-3 with TRBJ2-2; D gene uncertain. Trimming cost V 5 bases and J 4 bases, with 5 bases left between them. The CDR3 sequence is 12 residues long. CDR1 SGHNT and CDR2 YENEEA come from the germline V gene. The CDR3 here is CASSLITGELFF. The CDR3 DNA is TGTGCCAGCAGCCTTATCACCGGGGAGCTGTTTTTT. Complete variable domain (other parts from reference TRBV11-3 and TRBJ2-2): EAGVVQSPRYKIIEKKQPVAFWCNPISGHNTLYWYLQNLGQGPELLIRYENEEAVDDSQLPKDRFSAERLKGVDSTLKIQPAELGDSAVYLCASSLITGELFFGEGSRLTVL.

This sequence joins TRBV28 and TRBJ1-5, with 8 nucleotides matching TRBD1. The CDR3 length is 15 residues. Trimming took 5 bases from V and 5 from J; bases not matched to a gene: 8. Germline CDR1 MDHEN, CDR2 SYDVKM. In nucleotides, the CDR3 is TGTGCCAGCAGTGGACAGGGAAGCGGTGATCAGCCCCAGCATTTT. Translation: CASSGQGSGDQPQHF.

There are a few counts of this clone. The chain has TRBV5-4 and TRBJ2-7; 8 positions agree with TRBD1. Germline V gives CDR1 SGHNT, CDR2 YYREEE (reference sequence). The CDR3 runs to 14 residues. With V trimmed by 5 bases and J by 1 base, 5 bases remained unmatched. The CDR3 spells CASRERTGSYEQYF. The DNA of the CDR3 is TGTGCCAGCAGGGAGCGGACAGGGTCCTACGAGCAGTACTTC.

The rearrangement uses TRBV5-4 and TRBJ1-2; possibly TRBD1 for D (6 bases). CDR3 length: 13 amino acids. V was cut by 3 bases and J by 4 bases, with 10 bases left in between. Germline V gene lookup returns CDR1 SGHNT and CDR2 YYREEE (reference sequence). CDR3: CASSSDSGYGYTF. The CDR3 DNA reads as TGTGCCAGCAGCTCGGACAGTGGCTATGGCTACACCTTC.

The genes are TRBV5-4 and TRBJ2-5; 10 positions match TRBD2. The germline CDR1 and CDR2 sequences are SGHNT and YYREEE (reference sequence). This CDR3 is built from 15 residues. V dropped 9 bases and J dropped 5; count of bases not matched to a gene: 13. The CDR3 DNA sequence: TGTGCCATCAGGGCTAGCGGGAGAGGTTCGGAGACCCAGTACTTC. This gives the protein CAIRASGRGSETQYF.

The rearrangement links TRBV4-3 to TRBJ2-2, with D unresolved. V lost 1 base to trimming and J lost 5 bases, with 11 bases between them. This CDR3 has 15 residues. Germline CDR1 reads LGHNA; CDR2 reads YSLEER. DNA of the CDR3: TGCGCCAGCAGCCAAGCGCTAGTTCAAACCGGGGAGCTGTTTTTT. It encodes CASSQALVQTGELFF.

This clone appeared a single time. The CDR3 is CAWNQAPLGTGSYNEQFF. Written as DNA, the CDR3 is TGTGCCTGGAACCAGGCCCCGTTAGGCACCGGCTCCTACAATGAGCAGTTCTTC. The V gene is TRBV30, the J gene TRBJ2-1; unclear D gene. Per the germline V gene, CDR1 is GTSNPN and CDR2 is SVGIG (reference sequence). V shed 4 bases and J shed 0 bases, with 22 bases lying between them. The length of the CDR3 is 18 residues.

The V call is TRBV7-9, the J call TRBJ2-7, with TRBD2 as a possible D gene (6 bases). Trimming left V 5 bases short and J 3 bases short, with 17 bases between. The CDR3 length is 15 residues. Per the germline V gene, CDR1 is SEHNR and CDR2 is FQNEAQ (reference sequence). CDR3 sequence (DNA): TGTGCCAGCAGCCTAGGCGACGGGAGTGACTACGAGCAGTACTTC. Protein product: CASSLGDGSDYEQYF.